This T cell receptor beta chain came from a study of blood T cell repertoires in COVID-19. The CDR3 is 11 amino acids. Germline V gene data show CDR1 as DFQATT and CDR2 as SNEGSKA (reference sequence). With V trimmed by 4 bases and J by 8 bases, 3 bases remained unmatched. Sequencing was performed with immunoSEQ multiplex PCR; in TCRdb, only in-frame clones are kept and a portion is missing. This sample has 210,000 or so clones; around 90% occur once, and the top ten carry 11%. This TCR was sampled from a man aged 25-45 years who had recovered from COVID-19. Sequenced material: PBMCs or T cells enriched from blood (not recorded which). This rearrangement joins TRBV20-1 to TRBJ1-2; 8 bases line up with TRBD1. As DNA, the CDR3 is TGCAGTGCTATTCAGGGGGCCGGCTACACCTTC. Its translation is CSAIQGAGYTF.